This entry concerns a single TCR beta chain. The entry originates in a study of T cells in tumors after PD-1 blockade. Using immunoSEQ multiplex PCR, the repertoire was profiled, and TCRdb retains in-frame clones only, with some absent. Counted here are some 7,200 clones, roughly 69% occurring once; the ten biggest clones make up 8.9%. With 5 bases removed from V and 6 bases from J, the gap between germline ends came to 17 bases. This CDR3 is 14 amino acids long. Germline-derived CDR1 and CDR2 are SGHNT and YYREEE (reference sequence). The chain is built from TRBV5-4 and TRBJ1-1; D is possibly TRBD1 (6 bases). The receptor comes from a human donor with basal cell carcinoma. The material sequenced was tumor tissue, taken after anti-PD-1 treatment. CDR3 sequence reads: CASRMGTTSPEAFF. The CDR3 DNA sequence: TGTGCCAGCAGAATGGGGACAACTTCGCCTGAAGCTTTCTTT.